Shown below are 27 T cell receptor beta chains from a single sample sequenced in a study of blood T cell repertoires in COVID-19. Profiled with immunoSEQ multiplex PCR; TCRdb holds only in-frame clones, not every one. The data contain 25,000 to 30,000 clones, 68% of them singletons. The sample comprised peripheral blood. These receptors were obtained from a human donor in a cohort sampled during active COVID-19.

The J gene is TRBJ2-7, the V gene TRBV6-5; 9 nucleotides align to TRBD1. J was trimmed by 4 bases and V by 6 bases; bases with no gene match: 7. Germline CDR1 is MNHEY and CDR2 is SVGAGI. The CDR3 extends over 14 amino acids. The CDR3 sequence: CASSPDRGGYEQYF. The CDR3 DNA is TGTGCCAGCAGCCCCGACAGGGGGGGTTACGAGCAGTACTTC.

This clone was seen a handful of times. CDR3 region: CASRRQGNEQFF. CDR3 sequence (DNA): TGTGCCAGCAGACGACAGGGGAATGAGCAGTTCTTC. V usage is TRBV2 and J usage is TRBJ2-1; 8 bases fit TRBD1. Germline CDR1 reads SNHLY; CDR2 reads FYNNEI. J was trimmed by 7 bases and V by 6 bases; bases with no gene match: 2. The CDR3 length is 12 residues.

This clone was seen a few times. This chain uses TRBV2 with TRBJ2-1, with 11 bases fitting TRBD2. This CDR3 spans 14 amino acids. Germline values: CDR1 SNHLY, CDR2 FYNNEI. Losses at the gene ends were 8 bases for V and 9 bases for J; bases not matched to a gene: 9. This CDR3 reads CASRGLAVGGEQFF. The CDR3 DNA follows: TGTGCCAGCCGGGGACTAGCGGTGGGAGGTGAGCAGTTCTTC.

The chain combines TRBV4-3 with TRBJ2-1; a possible D gene is TRBD2 (5 bases). Trimming left V 0 bases short and J 10 bases short, with 7 bases between. CDR3 length equals 12 residues. Germline assignment: CDR1 LGHNA and CDR2 YSLEER. The CDR3 bases are TGCGCCAGCAGCCAAGATCGCGGGGAGCAGTTCTTC. Residues: CASSQDRGEQFF.

V gene TRBV2 combines with J gene TRBJ2-5, with a weak D call TRBD2 (5 bases). CDR3 length: 14 residues. V was cut by 2 bases and J by 4 bases, with 11 bases left in between. Looked up from germline, CDR1 is SNHLY and CDR2 is FYNNEI. The CDR3 loop is CASSELLAGETQYF. CDR3 nucleotide sequence: TGTGCCAGCAGTGAACTCCTAGCCGGAGAGACCCAGTACTTC. Together with reference TRBV2 and TRBJ2-5, the CDR3 gives the full variable domain: EPEVTQTPSHQVTQMGQEVILRCVPISNHLYFYWYRQILGQKVEFLVSFYNNEISEKSEIFDDQFSVERPDGSNFTLKIRSTKLEDSAMYFCASSELLAGETQYFGPGTRLLVL.

V and J are TRBV19 and TRBJ2-5, with D perhaps TRBD2 (6 bases). The V end lost 11 bases, the J end lost 4 bases, and 8 bases lay between the germline ends. In germline, CDR1 is LNHDA, CDR2 SQIVND (reference sequence). This CDR3 comprises 10 residues. The chain's CDR3 is CAAGGETQYF. The DNA for the CDR3 is TGTGCCGCCGGGGGAGAGACCCAGTACTTC.

This chain uses TRBV4-2 with TRBJ1-5, with TRBD1 identical over 7 bases. The CDR3 runs 15 residues. CDR1 and CDR2 (germline): LGHNA, YNFKEQ. Trimming removed 0 bases from V and 5 bases from J; junction bases left unmatched: 4. Written as DNA, the CDR3 is TGTGCCAGCAGCCAAGATACAGGGGCGGATCAGCCCCAGCATTTT. It codes for CASSQDTGADQPQHF.

The chain carries TRBV5-8 and TRBJ1-5; D may be TRBD1 (6 bases). Trimming stripped 1 base from V and 3 bases from J, with 8 bases between. In germline, CDR1 is SGHTS, CDR2 YDEGEE. The CDR3 is 14 residues long. The CDR3 nucleotides read TGTGCCAGCAGCTTGTGGACAGACAATCAGCCCCAGCATTTT. Translation: CASSLWTDNQPQHF.

This clone has only a few counts. The rearrangement links TRBV30 to TRBJ1-3; D not certain. This CDR3 region has 15 residues. CDR1 GTSNPN and CDR2 SVGIG come from the germline V gene (reference sequence). Trimming cost V 1 base and J 1 base, with 11 bases left between them. CDR3 residues: CAWSGRVLSGNTIYF. The CDR3 bases are TGTGCCTGGAGTGGGCGGGTTCTTTCTGGAAACACCATATATTTT.

This rearrangement joins TRBV30 to TRBJ2-5; perhaps TRBD2 as D (6 bases). The CDR3 consists of 15 residues. Trimming cost V 5 bases and J 1 base, with 17 bases left between them. CDR1 is GTSNPN and CDR2 is SVGIG in the germline V gene (reference sequence). The CDR3 region is CAWGPKGTSQETQYF. The CDR3 nucleotides read TGTGCCTGGGGTCCTAAGGGGACTTCCCAAGAGACCCAGTACTTC.

This chain links TRBV14 with TRBJ1-1, with TRBD1 as a possible D gene (5 bases). Germline V gene sequence: CDR1 SGHDN, CDR2 FVKESK. The CDR3 spans 14 residues. The V gene lost 3 bases and the J gene lost 5 bases, with 13 bases spanning the gap. CDR3 sequence: CASSQVKGWTEAFF. As DNA, the CDR3 is TGTGCCAGCAGCCAGGTAAAGGGGTGGACTGAAGCTTTCTTT.

V usage is TRBV5-4 and J usage is TRBJ2-1; D might be TRBD2 (6 bases). Trimming stripped 4 bases from V and 5 bases from J, with 13 bases between. Germline V gene lookup returns CDR1 SGHNT and CDR2 YYREEE (reference sequence). This CDR3 spans 14 amino acids. In nucleotides, the CDR3 is TGTGCCAGCAGCCCCCGAGCGGGCCACAATGAGCAGTTCTTC. Protein: CASSPRAGHNEQFF.

The chain couples TRBV19 to TRBJ1-2, with no clear D. This CDR3 region has 13 residues. CDR1 and CDR2 from the germline V gene are LNHDA and SQIVND (reference sequence). V dropped 2 bases and J dropped 2 bases, with 6 bases sitting between them. CDR3 residues: CASSISGNYGYTF. The CDR3, as DNA: TGTGCCAGTAGTATATCGGGGAACTATGGCTACACCTTC.

The rearrangement uses TRBV7-8 and TRBJ1-2; D is ambiguous. CDR1 is SGHVS and CDR2 is FQNEAQ in the germline V gene. The CDR3 is 13 amino acids. Trimming took 1 base from V and 4 from J, leaving 7 bases between them. CDR3 sequence (DNA): TGTGCCAGCAGCTTAGGCAGTATCTATGGCTACACCTTC. Translated: CASSLGSIYGYTF.

The chain recombines TRBV7-2 with TRBJ2-1, with 11 bases matching TRBD2. Trimming removed 2 bases from V and 8 bases from J; junction bases left unmatched: 8. The CDR3 loop spans 16 amino acids. Looked up from germline, CDR1 is SGHTA and CDR2 is FQGNSA. This chain's CDR3 is CASSLRLAGPRDEQFF. The CDR3 coding sequence is TGTGCCAGCAGCTTACGACTAGCGGGGCCGCGGGATGAGCAGTTCTTC.

V gene TRBV10-2 combines with J gene TRBJ2-7, with 9 positions matching TRBD2. Germline loops: CDR1 WSHSY, CDR2 SAAADI. V lost 6 bases to trimming and J lost 4 bases; unmatched junction nucleotides: 7. The CDR3 totals 14 residues. The CDR3 loop reads CASRKSGRNYEQYF. CDR3 DNA: TGCGCCAGCAGAAAGAGCGGGAGGAATTACGAGCAGTACTTC.

This chain uses TRBV5-1 with TRBJ1-4, with 11 positions matching TRBD1. Germline assignment: CDR1 SGHRS and CDR2 YFSETQ. This CDR3 spans 16 amino acids. J lost 4 bases, V lost 1 base, and 3 bases had no gene match. The CDR3 DNA reads TGCGCCAGCAGCTTGTTCGGGACAGGGGGTAATGAAAAACTGTTTTTT. Translation gives CASSLFGTGGNEKLFF.

This clone occurred a few times. The rearrangement uses TRBV7-2 and TRBJ2-5, with D tentatively TRBD1 (5 bases). The V end was cut by 1 base, the J end by 5 bases, with 8 bases between. The germline V gene has CDR1 SGHTA and CDR2 FQGNSA. CDR3 size: 13 residues. The CDR3 DNA reads TGTGCCAGCAGCTTAGTAGGGGTGGAGACCCAGTACTTC. It translates to CASSLVGVETQYF. The whole variable domain, filled in from reference TRBV7-2 and TRBJ2-5, reads GAGVSQSPSNKVTEKGKDVELRCDPISGHTALYWYRQSLGQGLEFLIYFQGNSAPDKSGLPSDRFSAERTGGSVSTLTIQRTQQEDSAVYLCASSLVGVETQYFGPGTRLLVL.

The genes are TRBV11-2 and TRBJ2-3, with 13 bases that match TRBD2. V was pared by 4 bases and J by 4 bases, with 5 bases of the junction left unmatched. Germline CDR1 SGHAT, CDR2 FQNNGV. This CDR3 contains 16 residues. The CDR3 region is CASSYQTSGGPDTQYF. The CDR3 bases are TGTGCCAGCAGCTACCAGACTAGCGGGGGGCCAGATACGCAGTATTTT.

The V and J genes are TRBV10-3 and TRBJ2-5; perhaps TRBD2 as D (6 bases). The CDR3 is made up of 17 amino acids. Trimming left V 10 bases short and J 2 bases short, with 26 bases between. Germline values: CDR1 ENHRY, CDR2 SYGVKD. CDR3: CATRRGKQGRKQETQYF. DNA for the CDR3: TGTGCCACCCGGCGCGGGAAGCAGGGAAGGAAACAAGAGACCCAGTACTTC.

Only a few counts were recorded for this clone. The chain links TRBV2 to TRBJ2-5; tentative D call: TRBD1 (6 bases). The CDR3 totals 13 residues. Germline CDR1 and CDR2: SNHLY and FYNNEI. Trimming shortened V by 5 bases and J by 5 bases, and 12 bases separated the two germline ends. The CDR3 reads CASSLQGWETQYF. The CDR3 DNA reads TGTGCCAGCAGTTTACAGGGTTGGGAGACCCAGTACTTC.

The chain recombines TRBV5-1 with TRBJ2-1, with D perhaps matching TRBD1 (6 bases). V was cut by 3 bases and J by 7 bases, with 17 bases left in between. CDR1 and CDR2 from the germline V gene are SGHRS and YFSETQ. CDR3 size: 15 residues. The CDR3 region is CASSSDRTVGNEQFF. CDR3 DNA sequence: TGCGCCAGCAGCTCAGACAGGACCGTGGGGAATGAGCAGTTCTTC.

The chain has TRBV18 and TRBJ2-1, with D tentatively TRBD2 (6 bases). The CDR3 runs 18 residues. CDR1 is KGHSH and CDR2 is LQKENI in the germline V gene. V lost 1 base to trimming and J lost 0 bases, with 16 bases between them. In DNA, the CDR3 is TGTGCCAGCTCACCACGATCGGGGGTAGGGTCCTCCTACAATGAGCAGTTCTTC. It translates to CASSPRSGVGSSYNEQFF. Supplemented by reference TRBV18 and TRBJ2-1, the full variable domain reads NAGVMQNPRHLVRRRGQEARLRCSPMKGHSHVYWYRQLPEEGLKFMVYLQKENIIDESGMPKERFSAEFPKEGPSILRIQQVVRGDSAAYFCASSPRSGVGSSYNEQFFGPGTRLTVL.

This sequence joins TRBV5-8 and TRBJ2-7; 7 bases match TRBD2. This CDR3 has 15 amino acids. Per the germline V gene, CDR1 is SGHTS and CDR2 is YDEGEE. Trimming removed 4 bases from V and 2 bases from J; junction bases left unmatched: 9. The CDR3 nucleotides read TGTGCCAGCAGCCCCACATGGGGGGGGACCTACGAGCAGTACTTC. It specifies CASSPTWGGTYEQYF.

This rearrangement joins TRBV28 to TRBJ2-4; weak D call: TRBD2 (5 bases). CDR1 MDHEN and CDR2 SYDVKM come from the germline V gene. The CDR3 length is 16 residues. V dropped 2 bases and J dropped 2 bases, with 13 bases sitting between them. The CDR3 is CASSLGGSPSKNIQYF. The CDR3 DNA reads as TGTGCCAGCAGTTTAGGTGGGAGCCCGTCCAAAAACATTCAGTACTTC.

This clone has just a few counts. The chain recombines TRBV6-5 with TRBJ1-2; possibly TRBD1 for D (5 bases). The germline V and J ends were trimmed by 6 bases and 4 bases, with 12 bases remaining between them. The CDR3 consists of 13 residues. Per germline, CDR1 MNHEY and CDR2 SVGAGI. CDR3 loop: CASRLEGAYGYTF. The CDR3 DNA is TGTGCCAGCAGACTTGAAGGGGCCTATGGCTACACCTTC.

The V call is TRBV2, the J call TRBJ1-2, with 9 bases matching TRBD1. The ends lost 5 bases at V and 2 bases at J; junction bases unmatched: 6. The V gene's germline CDR1 is SNHLY and CDR2 FYNNEI. This CDR3 spans 15 amino acids. The CDR3 DNA is TGTGCCAGCAGTCAGGGGACAGGGCACAACTATGGCTACACCTTC. It translates to CASSQGTGHNYGYTF.